This T cell receptor (beta chain) stems from a study of blood T cell repertoires in COVID-19. Here immunoSEQ multiplex PCR was the method, and the copy in TCRdb shows in-frame clones only, minus some. The sample has more than 50,000 clones, roughly 87% seen once. V lost 5 bases and J 7 bases, leaving 23 bases between the germline ends. This CDR3 contains 16 residues. Germline assignment: CDR1 SEHNR and CDR2 FQNEAQ (reference sequence). This TCR was recovered from a man aged 60 to 69 with active COVID-19. What was sequenced was peripheral blood. The J gene is TRBJ1-2, the V gene TRBV7-9; D not certain. The chain's CDR3 is CASSPVPIGRAGGYTF. The CDR3 DNA follows: TGTGCCAGCAGCCCTGTTCCGATCGGGCGGGCGGGTGGCTACACCTTC.